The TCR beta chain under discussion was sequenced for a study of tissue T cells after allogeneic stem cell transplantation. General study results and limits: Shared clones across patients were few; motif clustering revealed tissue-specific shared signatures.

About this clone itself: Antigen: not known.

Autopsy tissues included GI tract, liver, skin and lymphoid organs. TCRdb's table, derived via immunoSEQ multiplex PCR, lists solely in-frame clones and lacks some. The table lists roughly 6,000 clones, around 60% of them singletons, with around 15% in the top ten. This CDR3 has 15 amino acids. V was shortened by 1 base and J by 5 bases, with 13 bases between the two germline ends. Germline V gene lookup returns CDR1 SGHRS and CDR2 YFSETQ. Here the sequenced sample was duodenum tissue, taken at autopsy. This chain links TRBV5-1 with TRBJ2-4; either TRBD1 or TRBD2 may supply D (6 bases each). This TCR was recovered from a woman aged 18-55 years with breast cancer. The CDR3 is CASSLTPGAQNIQYF. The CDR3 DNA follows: TGCGCCAGCAGCTTGACACCGGGGGCTCAAAACATTCAGTACTTC.